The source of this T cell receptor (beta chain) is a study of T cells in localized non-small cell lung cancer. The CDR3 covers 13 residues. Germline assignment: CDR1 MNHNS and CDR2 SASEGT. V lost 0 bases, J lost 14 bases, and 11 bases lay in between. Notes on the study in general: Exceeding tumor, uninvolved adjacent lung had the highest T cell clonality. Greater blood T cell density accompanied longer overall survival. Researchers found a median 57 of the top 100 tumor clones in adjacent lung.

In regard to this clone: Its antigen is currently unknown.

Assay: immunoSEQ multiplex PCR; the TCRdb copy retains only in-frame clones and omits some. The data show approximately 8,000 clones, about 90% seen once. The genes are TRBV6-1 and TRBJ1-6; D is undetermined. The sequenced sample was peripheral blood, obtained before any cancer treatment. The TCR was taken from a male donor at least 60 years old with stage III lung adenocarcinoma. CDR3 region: CASSEASLQALHF. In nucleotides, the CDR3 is TGTGCCAGCAGTGAAGCCTCGCTCCAGGCCCTCCACTTT.